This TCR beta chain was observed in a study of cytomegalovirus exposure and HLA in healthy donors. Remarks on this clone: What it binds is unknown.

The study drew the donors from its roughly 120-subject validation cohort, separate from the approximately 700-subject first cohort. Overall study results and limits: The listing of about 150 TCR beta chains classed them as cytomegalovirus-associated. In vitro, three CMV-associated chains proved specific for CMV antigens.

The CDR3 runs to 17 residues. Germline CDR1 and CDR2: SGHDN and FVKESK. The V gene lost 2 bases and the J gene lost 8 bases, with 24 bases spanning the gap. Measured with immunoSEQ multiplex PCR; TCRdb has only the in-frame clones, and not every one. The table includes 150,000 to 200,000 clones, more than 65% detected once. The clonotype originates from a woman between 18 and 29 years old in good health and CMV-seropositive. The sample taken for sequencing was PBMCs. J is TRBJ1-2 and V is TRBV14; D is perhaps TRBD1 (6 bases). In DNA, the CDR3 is TGTGCCAGCAGCCAAATTATTTTCAGGGGTATGTCCGGCGGCTACACCTTC. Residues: CASSQIIFRGMSGGYTF.